This is a list of T cell receptor beta chains from one sample in a study of blood T cells in healthy people across ages. TCRdb fed the 5' RACE reads into MiXCR, producing one record per CDR3 protein. The data hold roughly 800,000 distinct CDR3 sequences, with 25% to 30% observed a single time. A further study also used this sample, focusing on T cells of mothers and their children.

Sequences were obtained from blood. These receptors came from a boy under 18 in good health. Both conserved end residues are part of each CDR3. A D gene is named only where the DNA matches it firmly. Expanded clones get a size class; other rows say once, few or many, or leave the size out.

>.|TRBV28|TRBJ2-4|.
TGTGCCGGAGAGGGGTTAGCCAAAAACATTCAGTACTTC
CAGEGLAKNIQYF
>once|TRBV6-5|TRBJ2-4|.
TGTGCCAGCAGCCCCGACAGGTGGAGGGTTCAGTACTTC
CASSPDRWRVQYF
>.|TRBV5-1|TRBJ2-7|TRBD1
TGCGCCAGCAGCTTAAGGGACAGGCCTTCCTACGAGCAGTACTTC
CASSLRDRPSYEQYF
>.|TRBV5-6|TRBJ2-2|.
TGTGCCAGCAGCTTTGGGTACCCTAACACCGGGGAGCTGTTTTTT
CASSFGYPNTGELFF
>few|TRBV20-1|TRBJ2-1|.
TGCAGTGCCGACGCAGGGAGCTCCTACAATGAGCAGTTCTTC
CSADAGSSYNEQFF
>.|TRBV30|TRBJ2-7|.
TGCGCCTGGACAGTTTCCGACTACGAGCAGTACTTC
CAWTVSDYEQYF
>few|TRBV27|TRBJ2-1|.
TGTGCCAGCAGTTTATACAGCGGATCAGCCTACAATGAGCAGTTCTTC
CASSLYSGSAYNEQFF
>.|TRBV5-1|TRBJ1-1|.
TGCGCCAGCAGCTTGGCGTTGGGGGGCACTGAAGCTTTCTTT
CASSLALGGTEAFF
>few|TRBV19|TRBJ2-5|TRBD2
TGTGCCAGTACGGGCGGGGGACGGGAGACCCAGTACTTC
CASTGGGRETQYF
>few|TRBV12-3/TRBV12-4|TRBJ2-5|TRBD2
TGTGCCAGCAGTACCAGGGGTAGCGGGGGACAAGAGACCCAGTACTTC
CASSTRGSGGQETQYF
>few|TRBV2|TRBJ1-2|.
TGTGCCAGCAGTGAATCCAGCCAAGCCTATGGCTACACCTTC
CASSESSQAYGYTF
>many|TRBV25-1|TRBJ2-1|.
TGTGCCAGCAGCGGGAGCTCCTACAATGAGCAGTTCTTC
CASSGSSYNEQFF
>few|TRBV9|TRBJ2-5|TRBD2
TGTGCCAGCAGCGTACCGACTACCCGGGGAGGGGAGACCCAGTACTTC
CASSVPTTRGGETQYF
>.|TRBV20-1|TRBJ2-3|.
TGCAGTGCCTACGGCGGGGGCACAGATACGCAGTATTTT
CSAYGGGTDTQYF
>many|TRBV6-1|TRBJ2-5|.
TGTGCCAGCAGTGAAAGAGGGCAAGAGACCCAGTACTTC
CASSERGQETQYF
>.|TRBV3-1|TRBJ2-2|.
TGTGCCAGCAGCTCCCAGAGCTACACCGGGGAGCTGTTTTTT
CASSSQSYTGELFF
>few|TRBV28|TRBJ2-1|.
TGTGCCAGCAGTTTTTCAGGGTTTAGAGAGCAGTTCTTC
CASSFSGFREQFF
>.|TRBV10-2|TRBJ2-7|TRBD2
TGCGCCACCGGCACTAGCGGGGAAACCTACGAGCAGTACTTC
CATGTSGETYEQYF
>few|TRBV11-2|TRBJ1-4|.
TGTGCCAGCTTAGATCCGGGGGGAACAACTAATGAAAAACTGTTTTTT
CASLDPGGTTNEKLFF
>.|TRBV28|TRBJ2-1|.
TGTGCCTGCAGTTCGATCGCCCCACGCTCGAATAGTAGCAGGTCGAGGTCCTACAATGAGCAGTTCTTC
CACSSIAPRSNSSRSRSYNEQFF
>few|TRBV3-1|TRBJ2-5|TRBD2
TGTGCCAGCAGCCAGGACGGGGGGGGCTTACAGACCCAGTACTTC
CASSQDGGGLQTQYF
>.|TRBV7-9|TRBJ2-4|.
TGTGCCAGCAGCTCATCGGACGGGGCAGTGAAAAACATTCAGTACTTC
CASSSSDGAVKNIQYF
>.|TRBV6-2/TRBV6-3|TRBJ2-1|TRBD1
TGTGCCAGCAGTTGGGACAGGGGCAATGAGCAGTTCTTC
CASSWDRGNEQFF
>many|TRBV28|TRBJ2-7|.
TGTGCCAGCAGCCCGGGACTCTACGAGCAGTACTTC
CASSPGLYEQYF
>few|TRBV12-3/TRBV12-4|TRBJ2-1|.
TGTGCCAGCAGTTTGAGTAGATTGGTGGTAGATGAGCAGTTCTTC
CASSLSRLVVDEQFF
>.|TRBV27|TRBJ2-3|TRBD2
TGTGCCAGCAGTTTATTGCCCGCGGGGGGGATCACAGATACGCAGTATTTT
CASSLLPAGGITDTQYF
>few|TRBV7-2|TRBJ2-1|.
TGTGCCAGCAGCTTGGGAGACAGTCCTTACAATGAGCAGTTCTTC
CASSLGDSPYNEQFF
>few|TRBV4-1|TRBJ1-2|TRBD1
TGCGCCAGCAGCCAAGAACAGGGGGCGCCGGGTGGCTACACCTTC
CASSQEQGAPGGYTF
>.|TRBV20-1|TRBJ2-7|.
TGCAGTGCTAGAGTAGCTAGCTCTGGGCAGTACTTC
CSARVASSGQYF
>few|TRBV6-5|TRBJ1-1|.
TGTGCCAGCAGACACGGGGGGGGAACTGAAGCTTTCTTT
CASRHGGGTEAFF
>.|TRBV6-1|TRBJ1-5|.
TGTGCCAGCGGCAGGGTATATAGCAATCAGCCCCAGCATTTT
CASGRVYSNQPQHF
>few|TRBV3-1|TRBJ2-7|TRBD1
TGTGCCAGCAGCCATGAGGACAGGGCACACGAGCAGTACTTC
CASSHEDRAHEQYF
>.|TRBV4-1|TRBJ2-2|.
TGCGCCAGCAGCGAGGGCGGCGGGGAGCTGTTTTTT
CASSEGGGELFF